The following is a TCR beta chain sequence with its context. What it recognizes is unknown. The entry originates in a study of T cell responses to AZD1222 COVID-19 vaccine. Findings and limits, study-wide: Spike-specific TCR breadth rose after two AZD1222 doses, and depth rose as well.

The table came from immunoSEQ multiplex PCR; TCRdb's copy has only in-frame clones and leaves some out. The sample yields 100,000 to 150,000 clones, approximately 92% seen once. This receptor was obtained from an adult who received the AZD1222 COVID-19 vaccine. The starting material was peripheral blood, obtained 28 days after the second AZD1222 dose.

DNA of the CDR3: TGTGCCAGTAGCCCCGGGACAGGGGGCGGGAGGGAGACCCAGTACTTC. Protein product: CASSPGTGGGRETQYF. The chain is built from TRBV19 and TRBJ2-5; 12 bases are shared with TRBD1. The length of the CDR3 is 16 residues. Germline loops: CDR1 LNHDA, CDR2 SQIVND (reference sequence). The ends lost 6 bases at V and 5 bases at J; junction bases unmatched: 10.